This T cell receptor (beta chain) derives from a study of early T cells in non-severe SARS-CoV-2 infection. This clonotype was recorded at least ten times. V gave up 8 bases and J gave up 2 bases, with 9 bases separating them. CDR3 length equals 11 residues. The germline V gene has CDR1 SQVTM and CDR2 ANQGSEA. TCRdb used MiXCR to reprocess the 5' RACE reads, holding one entry per CDR3 protein. The table has 80,000 or so distinct CDR3 sequences, 11% to 15% seen once. The sequencing input was whole blood. The sequence was collected from an adult who was a healthcare worker with PCR-confirmed SARS-CoV-2 infection or an uninfected control (not recorded which). The chain is built from TRBV29-1 and TRBJ1-1, with D perhaps TRBD1 (5 bases). The CDR3 reads CSWGRNTEAFF. The CDR3 nucleotides are TGCAGCTGGGGCAGAAACACTGAAGCTTTCTTT.